The 32 T cell receptor beta chains in this list originate from one sample, sequenced in a study of OX40 agonist ivuxolimab in advanced cancers. Sequenced by immunoSEQ multiplex PCR; TCRdb stores in-frame clones only, minus some. This sample carries some 10,000 clones, roughly 80% of them seen once, and the ten largest clones take just under 9.5%. The material sequenced was CD4+ or CD8+ T cells sorted from blood, taken in a trial of the OX40 agonist ivuxolimab. The receptors originated from an adult with an advanced solid tumor such as melanoma, head and neck, liver or kidney cancer.

The V gene is TRBV29-1, the J gene TRBJ1-4; D call uncertain. The V and J ends lost 6 bases and 4 bases respectively, with 12 bases between them. CDR3 length equals 13 residues. Germline V lookup: CDR1 SQVTM, CDR2 ANQGSEA. Written as DNA, the CDR3 is TGCAGCGTAATTAAGTGGGGTAATGAAAAACTGTTTTTT. Translation: CSVIKWGNEKLFF.

V gene TRBV2 combines with J gene TRBJ1-1, with 8 bases that match TRBD1. CDR3 size: 18 residues. In germline, CDR1 is SNHLY, CDR2 FYNNEI. The V segment lost 4 bases and the J segment 2 bases; nucleotides outside the gene matches: 15. The CDR3 reads CASSGWSGQGEPNTEAFF. The CDR3 region has the DNA TGTGCCAGCAGTGGCTGGAGCGGACAGGGTGAACCCAACACTGAAGCTTTCTTT.

This clone was observed a handful of times. The CDR3 spells CASSLEWGYYNSPLHF. CDR3 in DNA: TGTGCCAGCAGCTTAGAATGGGGCTACTATAATTCACCCCTCCACTTT. V usage is TRBV7-2 and J usage is TRBJ1-6; TRBD1 might be the D (5 bases). The CDR3 sequence is 16 residues long. CDR1 and CDR2 from the germline V gene are SGHTA and FQGNSA. Trimming pared 1 base from V and 3 bases from J, leaving 10 bases between. Full variable domain (missing parts from reference TRBV7-2 and TRBJ1-6): GAGVSQSPSNKVTEKGKDVELRCDPISGHTALYWYRQSLGQGLEFLIYFQGNSAPDKSGLPSDRFSAERTGGSVSTLTIQRTQQEDSAVYLCASSLEWGYYNSPLHFGNGTRLTVT.

This chain uses TRBV5-1 with TRBJ2-7; 8 bases are a match to TRBD1. After removal of 2 bases from V and 6 bases from J, the junction contained 10 bases not matched to a gene. Germline CDR1 and CDR2: SGHRS and YFSETQ. The CDR3 contains 15 residues. For the CDR3, the DNA is TGCGCCAGCAGCTTAGGTTGGACAGGGAGCATCGAGCAGTACTTC. This translates into CASSLGWTGSIEQYF.

This chain uses TRBV19 with TRBJ1-1; no definite D call. The CDR3 has 17 amino acids. The V gene lost 3 bases and the J gene lost 0 bases, with 17 bases spanning the gap. Germline V gives CDR1 LNHDA, CDR2 SQIVND (reference sequence). The chain's CDR3 is CASSISWGVGMNTEAFF. The DNA of the CDR3 is TGTGCCAGTAGTATCTCCTGGGGTGTCGGCATGAACACTGAAGCTTTCTTT.

This clone was recorded once. The chain recombines TRBV18 with TRBJ2-2, with a possible D match to TRBD2 (5 bases). Germline CDR1 reads KGHSH; CDR2 reads LQKENI. V lost 6 bases, J lost 7 bases, and 24 bases lay in between. The CDR3 is made up of 17 amino acids. CDR3 sequence: CASSRTERRSPSGELFF. The CDR3 DNA follows: TGTGCCAGCTCCCGTACCGAGCGGCGATCTCCAAGCGGGGAGCTGTTTTTT.

This clone has a single count. The chain links TRBV10-2 to TRBJ1-2, with D hard to call. V lost 2 bases to trimming and J lost 4 bases, with 8 bases between them. Germline-derived CDR1 and CDR2 are WSHSY and SAAADI. The CDR3 has 13 residues. CDR3 loop: CASSETTLYGYTF. In DNA form, the CDR3 reads TGCGCCAGCAGTGAGACTACCCTCTATGGCTACACCTTC.

Notes on this clone: Since a much larger clone is just one base distant, this may be a read error. The rearrangement joins TRBV2 to TRBJ2-7, with 9 bases identical to TRBD1. Per the germline V gene, CDR1 is SNHLY and CDR2 is FYNNEI. There are 15 residues in the CDR3. The CDR3 sequence is CASSYAWTGAYEQYF. The CDR3, as DNA: TGTGCCAGCAGTTACGCTTGGACAGGGGCCTACGAGCAATACTTC.

The chain is built from TRBV19 and TRBJ1-2; D remains ambiguous. CDR3 length equals 13 residues. Trimming took 6 bases from V and 2 from J, leaving 10 bases between them. Germline V gives CDR1 LNHDA, CDR2 SQIVND (reference sequence). The CDR3 reads CASSLTDNYGYTF. Written as DNA, the CDR3 is TGTGCCAGTAGCCTGACGGACAACTATGGCTACACCTTC.

The rearrangement joins TRBV6-1 to TRBJ2-7; no definite D call. The CDR3 is made up of 14 amino acids. The V gene's germline CDR1 is MNHNS and CDR2 SASEGT. V lost 2 bases and J 8 bases, leaving 16 bases between the germline ends. The CDR3 region is CASSEPGPSTKQYF. In nucleotides, the CDR3 is TGTGCCAGCAGTGAACCTGGGCCTTCTACGAAGCAGTACTTC.

The sample holds a few counts of this clone. The V and J genes are TRBV27 and TRBJ2-7; 7 bases match TRBD1. CDR1 and CDR2 from the germline V gene are MNHEY and SMNVEV (reference sequence). Trimming removed 5 bases from V and 6 bases from J; junction bases left unmatched: 10. The length of the CDR3 is 14 residues. CDR3 nucleotide sequence: TGTGCCAGCAGTAGAGCCCCCGGGACAGCCGAGCAGTACTTC. Protein sequence: CASSRAPGTAEQYF.

The chain recombines TRBV19 with TRBJ1-6; D gene ambiguous. The CDR3 is 14 residues long. CDR1 is LNHDA and CDR2 is SQIVND in the germline V gene (reference sequence). Trimming pared 3 bases from V and 4 bases from J, leaving 7 bases between. The CDR3 coding sequence is TGTGCCAGTAGTATCGCGCCATATAATTCACCCCTCCACTTT. This translates into CASSIAPYNSPLHF.

For this clone: The same CDR3 is also encoded by other DNA sequences in this sample. V and J are TRBV5-5 and TRBJ1-1; D is unresolved. Germline V CDR1 and CDR2: SGHKS, YYEKEE (reference sequence). The CDR3 runs to 13 residues. Trimming cost V 0 bases and J 1 base, with 4 bases left between them. CDR3 in amino acids: CASSLARNTEAFF. Written as DNA, the CDR3 is TGTGCCAGCAGCTTGGCCAGGAACACTGAAGCTTTCTTT.

The chain uses TRBV27 and TRBJ1-2; D unresolved. This CDR3 contains 14 residues. V lost 7 bases, J lost 5 bases, and 17 bases lay in between. Germline V gene data show CDR1 as MNHEY and CDR2 as SMNVEV (reference sequence). The CDR3 loop is CASTKDRREYGYTF. CDR3 bases: TGTGCCAGCACTAAGGACCGCCGGGAATATGGCTACACCTTC.

This sequence joins TRBV7-9 and TRBJ2-5; D is undetermined. From germline, CDR1 is SEHNR and CDR2 FQNEAQ (reference sequence). Trimming pared 0 bases from V and 2 bases from J, leaving 7 bases between. The CDR3 consists of 14 residues. CDR3 in DNA: TGTGCCAGCAGCTTAGCGGTAGGGCAAGAGACCCAGTACTTC. As protein: CASSLAVGQETQYF.

The CDR3 sequence: CASSQSPGGGWETQYF. CDR3 coding DNA: TGTGCCAGCAGCCAATCCCCGGGGGGGGGCTGGGAGACCCAGTACTTC. V and J are TRBV7-7 and TRBJ2-5, with 8 bases identical to TRBD2. The V gene end was trimmed by 5 bases and the J gene end by 5 bases; junction bases not matched to a gene: 13. CDR3 length: 16 residues. Looked up from germline, CDR1 is SSHAT and CDR2 is FNYEAQ (reference sequence). The entire variable domain, with the rest obtained from reference TRBV7-7 and TRBJ2-5, is as follows: GAGVSQSPRYKVTKRGQDVTLRCDPISSHATLYWYQQALGQGPEFLTYFNYEAQPDKSGLPSDRFSAERPEGSISTLTIQRTEQRDSAMYRCASSQSPGGGWETQYFGPGTRLLVL.

V and J are TRBV27 and TRBJ2-2, with D uncertain. The V gene lost 6 bases and the J gene lost 1 base, with 9 bases spanning the gap. CDR1 is MNHEY, CDR2 SMNVEV, per germline (reference sequence). The CDR3 consists of 14 residues. The CDR3 DNA reads TGTGCCAGCAGGGAACAATTGAACACCGGGGAGCTGTTTTTT. Its protein product is CASREQLNTGELFF.

The chain has TRBV27 and TRBJ1-1; 8 bases match TRBD1. V was clipped by 3 bases and J by 3 bases; unmatched bases: 9. Germline V gene lookup returns CDR1 MNHEY and CDR2 SMNVEV (reference sequence). There are 16 residues in the CDR3. The CDR3 spells CASSFWAGGADTEAFF. The CDR3 nucleotides read TGTGCCAGCAGTTTTTGGGCAGGGGGCGCGGACACTGAAGCTTTCTTT.

V usage is TRBV7-6 and J usage is TRBJ1-1, with D possibly TRBD1 on 6 matching bases. The CDR3 has 14 amino acids. Looked up from germline, CDR1 is SGHVS and CDR2 is FNYEAQ. Trimming stripped 6 bases from V and 0 bases from J, with 11 bases between. The CDR3 DNA reads as TGTGCCAGCAGTTCAGGGGAGATGAACACTGAAGCTTTCTTT. It yields the protein CASSSGEMNTEAFF. Looking up the rest from reference TRBV7-6 and TRBJ1-1 gives the full variable domain: GAGVSQSPRYKVTKRGQDVALRCDPISGHVSLYWYRQALGQGPEFLTYFNYEAQQDKSGLPNDRFSAERPEGSISTLTIQRTEQRDSAMYRCASSSGEMNTEAFFGQGTRLTVV.

The chain recombines TRBV9 with TRBJ1-1, with D tentatively TRBD1 (5 bases). This CDR3 is built from 15 residues. CDR1 and CDR2 from the germline V gene are SGDLS and YYNGEE. The ends were cut back, 0 bases at V and 1 base at J, with 10 bases in the middle. The CDR3 spells CASSVEAGKNTEAFF. CDR3 DNA: TGTGCCAGCAGCGTAGAGGCAGGGAAGAACACTGAAGCTTTCTTT.

The chain carries TRBV2 and TRBJ1-1; tentatively, D is TRBD1 (5 bases). Germline V gene data show CDR1 as SNHLY and CDR2 as FYNNEI. V was cut by 0 bases and J by 4 bases, with 15 bases left in between. The CDR3 runs 16 residues. The CDR3 DNA reads TGTGCCAGCAGTGAAGCGCCCCCGGCTGGGGCCACTGAAGCTTTCTTT. Protein product: CASSEAPPAGATEAFF.

This chain links TRBV7-2 with TRBJ2-5, with no clear D. CDR1 and CDR2 (germline): SGHTA, FQGNSA. V lost 3 bases and J 5 bases, leaving 7 bases between the germline ends. The CDR3 loop spans 12 amino acids. The CDR3 here is CASSFPPETQYF. The CDR3 coding sequence is TGTGCCAGCAGCTTCCCCCCGGAGACCCAGTACTTC.

This clone was counted a single time. The chain links TRBV5-1 to TRBJ2-7; the D gene could be TRBD1 or TRBD2 (5 bases each). The CDR3 covers 15 residues. V was trimmed by 3 bases and J by 6 bases, leaving 19 bases between them. Germline V gives CDR1 SGHRS, CDR2 YFSETQ. The CDR3 DNA reads TGCGCCAGCAGCTCCGGGACGACCGGGATTCGCGAGCAGTACTTC. This codes for CASSSGTTGIREQYF.

This chain connects TRBV10-3 to TRBJ2-7, with 8 bases that match TRBD1. V was pared by 2 bases and J by 3 bases, with 0 bases of the junction left unmatched. The CDR3 runs 13 residues. CDR1 ENHRY and CDR2 SYGVKD come from the germline V gene. Here the CDR3 reads CAISEGQGYEQYF. CDR3 in DNA: TGTGCCATCAGTGAGGGACAGGGCTACGAGCAGTACTTC.

The chain is built from TRBV7-9 and TRBJ1-2, with D possibly matching TRBD1 (5 bases). V was cut by 5 bases and J by 4 bases, with 17 bases left in between. Germline CDR1 reads SEHNR; CDR2 reads FQNEAQ (reference sequence). The CDR3 covers 15 residues. CDR3 residues: CASSPPGAPAYGYTF. The CDR3 DNA reads TGTGCCAGCAGCCCCCCCGGGGCCCCGGCCTATGGCTACACCTTC. Variable domain in full (rest from reference TRBV7-9 and TRBJ1-2): DTGVSQNPRHKITKRGQNVTFRCDPISEHNRLYWYRQTLGQGPEFLTYFQNEAQLEKSRLLSDRFSAERPKGSFSTLEIQRTEQGDSAMYLCASSPPGAPAYGYTFGSGTRLTVV.

V gene TRBV5-4 combines with J gene TRBJ2-7; 7 nucleotides match TRBD1. Looked up from germline, CDR1 is SGHNT and CDR2 is YYREEE (reference sequence). V lost 4 bases and J lost 7; bases outside the gene matches: 5. There are 12 residues in the CDR3. In DNA form, the CDR3 reads TGTGCCAGCAGCACAGGGGCTAGGGAGCAGTACTTC. This sequence encodes CASSTGAREQYF.

This sequence joins TRBV7-9 and TRBJ1-2; D ambiguous. In germline, CDR1 is SEHNR, CDR2 FQNEAQ (reference sequence). Trimming removed 0 bases from V and 4 bases from J, with 9 bases in between. CDR3 length: 14 residues. The CDR3 protein is CASSLAGGLYGYTF. CDR3 DNA sequence: TGTGCCAGCAGCTTAGCGGGCGGCCTCTATGGCTACACCTTC. Combining the CDR3 with reference TRBV7-9 and TRBJ1-2 gives the whole variable domain DTGVSQNPRHKITKRGQNVTFRCDPISEHNRLYWYRQTLGQGPEFLTYFQNEAQLEKSRLLSDRFSAERPKGSFSTLEIQRTEQGDSAMYLCASSLAGGLYGYTFGSGTRLTVV.

The chain is built from TRBV19 and TRBJ1-2, with D unresolved. The CDR3 is made up of 12 amino acids. The germline V gene encodes CDR1 LNHDA and CDR2 SQIVND (reference sequence). Trimming removed 5 bases at V and 8 bases at J, with 12 bases between. The CDR3 is CASSYGLSGYTF. The CDR3 bases are TGTGCCAGTAGTTATGGGTTGTCGGGCTACACCTTC.

This clone was found a few times. The V gene is TRBV2, the J gene TRBJ2-5; unclear D gene. CDR3 size: 11 residues. Per the germline V gene, CDR1 is SNHLY and CDR2 is FYNNEI. The V gene lost 2 bases and the J gene lost 5 bases, with 3 bases spanning the gap. CDR3 in amino acids: CASSELETQYF. CDR3 in DNA: TGTGCCAGCAGTGAACTGGAGACCCAGTACTTC. Variable domain in full (rest from reference TRBV2 and TRBJ2-5): EPEVTQTPSHQVTQMGQEVILRCVPISNHLYFYWYRQILGQKVEFLVSFYNNEISEKSEIFDDQFSVERPDGSNFTLKIRSTKLEDSAMYFCASSELETQYFGPGTRLLVL.

This clone was counted between two and nine times. The rearrangement links TRBV2 to TRBJ2-4; 15 bases fit TRBD2. The germline CDR1 and CDR2 sequences are SNHLY and FYNNEI. V dropped 6 bases and J dropped 5; count of bases not matched to a gene: 8. The CDR3 extends over 17 amino acids. The CDR3 protein is CASRGTSGGFSQNIQYF. The CDR3 DNA sequence: TGTGCCAGCAGGGGGACTAGCGGGGGGTTCAGCCAAAACATTCAGTACTTC.

The J gene is TRBJ1-1, the V gene TRBV5-6; possible D gene TRBD1, 5 bases. This CDR3 contains 14 residues. From germline, CDR1 is SGHDT and CDR2 YYEEEE. The V end lost 2 bases, the J end lost 1 base, and 9 bases lay between the germline ends. The chain's CDR3 is CASSFGTGNTEAFF. CDR3 nucleotides: TGTGCCAGCAGCTTCGGGACCGGGAACACTGAAGCTTTCTTT.

This clone occurred once. This sequence joins TRBV6-5 and TRBJ1-2; TRBD1 might be the D (6 bases). Per the germline V gene, CDR1 is MNHEY and CDR2 is SVGAGI. This CDR3 contains 14 residues. Trimming pared 5 bases from V and 4 bases from J, leaving 14 bases between. CDR3 DNA sequence: TGTGCCAGCAGTGAAGGAGGGGGTGGCTATGGCTACACCTTC. Translation gives CASSEGGGGYGYTF.